A selection of T cell receptor beta chains follows, all from one sample in a study of blood T cell repertoires in COVID-19. The data were produced by immunoSEQ multiplex PCR, yet TCRdb's version contains in-frame clones alone and is incomplete. The table includes roughly 130,000 clones, approximately 81% detected once. The sequencing input was peripheral blood. Receptor source: a woman aged 25 to 45 who had recovered from COVID-19. CDR3s include the opening cysteine and the closing phenylalanine or tryptophan. Fields, in order: J gene, V gene, clone size, CDR3 protein. The listing skips clone size in some rows; elsewhere it reads once, few, many or a size class.

J: TRBJ1-3
V: TRBV11-2
size: NA
CDR3: CASRIPGQSSGNTIYF

J: TRBJ2-1
V: TRBV15
size: NA
CDR3: CATRREREANEQFF

J: TRBJ2-7
V: TRBV6-5
size: NA
CDR3: CASRTSGAYEQYF

J: TRBJ2-1
V: TRBV11-2
size: NA
CDR3: CASSLSASGGAREQFF

J: TRBJ2-3
V: TRBV10-1
size: NA
CDR3: CASSAGGLVGVMTQYF

J: TRBJ2-1
V: TRBV19
size: NA
CDR3: CASSIRGAGGEQFF

J: TRBJ1-1
V: TRBV13
size: few
CDR3: CASSTYRATEAFF

J: TRBJ1-5
V: TRBV12-3/TRBV12-4
size: once
CDR3: CASTLGGQPQHF

J: TRBJ1-1
V: TRBV19
size: NA
CDR3: CASTPDSRRTEAFF

J: TRBJ1-1
V: TRBV6-5
size: NA
CDR3: CPSSLTGDDTEAFF

J: TRBJ1-1
V: TRBV6-5
size: few
CDR3: CASSRDSLEAFF

J: TRBJ1-3
V: TRBV25-1
size: NA
CDR3: CASSDTRRSGNTIYF

J: TRBJ1-5
V: TRBV19
size: NA
CDR3: CASSIPGLNQPQHF

J: TRBJ2-1
V: TRBV7-3
size: NA
CDR3: CASSQTSGGYNEQFF

J: TRBJ2-1
V: TRBV7-6
size: NA
CDR3: CASSRGFEQFF

J: TRBJ2-5
V: TRBV6-5
size: NA
CDR3: CASTQTGQETQYF

J: TRBJ1-4
V: TRBV4-1
size: NA
CDR3: CASSQDWQTTNEKLFF

J: TRBJ2-5
V: TRBV15
size: NA
CDR3: CATSRSGETQYF

J: TRBJ1-6
V: TRBV6-5
size: NA
CDR3: CASSYGTGRSPLHF

J: TRBJ1-4
V: TRBV3-1/TRBV3-2
size: NA
CDR3: CASSLQWGEKLFF

J: TRBJ2-3
V: TRBV5-1
size: NA
CDR3: CASTLAGGSDTQYF

J: TRBJ2-3
V: TRBV5-4
size: NA
CDR3: CASSQGAQLADTQYF

J: TRBJ1-6
V: TRBV5-4
size: few
CDR3: CASSPGGQHNSPLHF

J: TRBJ1-2
V: TRBV5-8
size: NA
CDR3: CASSILDRVYGYTF

J: TRBJ2-7
V: TRBV10-2
size: NA
CDR3: CASAPGGNPYEQYF

J: TRBJ2-1
V: TRBV19
size: NA
CDR3: CASSIVLMASGSSYNEQFF

J: TRBJ2-1
V: TRBV11-3
size: once
CDR3: CASSLDGTSHYRFF

J: TRBJ2-3
V: TRBV19
size: NA
CDR3: CASKPGVSTDTQYF

J: TRBJ2-5
V: TRBV5-1
size: few
CDR3: CASSGSQETQYF

J: TRBJ1-2
V: TRBV6-5
size: NA
CDR3: CASGLQGLYGYTF

J: TRBJ2-7
V: TRBV7-2
size: NA
CDR3: CASNPRGGTGSYEQYF

J: TRBJ2-2
V: TRBV13
size: NA
CDR3: CASSLQGRAGELFF

J: TRBJ1-1
V: TRBV2
size: NA
CDR3: CASSKTRGAGGTEAFF

J: TRBJ2-1
V: TRBV11-2
size: NA
CDR3: CASSYYRAGGPGEQFF

J: TRBJ2-1
V: TRBV7-2
size: NA
CDR3: CASSLDVRGAEQFF

J: TRBJ1-2
V: TRBV6-1
size: NA
CDR3: CASSERLYGYTF

J: TRBJ1-2
V: TRBV3-1/TRBV3-2
size: NA
CDR3: CASSPRDSRKSYTF

J: TRBJ2-3
V: TRBV4-1
size: NA
CDR3: CATGDGGGDGTQYF

J: TRBJ1-2
V: TRBV20-1
size: NA
CDR3: CSASRQSYGYTF

J: TRBJ2-7
V: TRBV27
size: once
CDR3: CASSLRGGRISSYEQYF